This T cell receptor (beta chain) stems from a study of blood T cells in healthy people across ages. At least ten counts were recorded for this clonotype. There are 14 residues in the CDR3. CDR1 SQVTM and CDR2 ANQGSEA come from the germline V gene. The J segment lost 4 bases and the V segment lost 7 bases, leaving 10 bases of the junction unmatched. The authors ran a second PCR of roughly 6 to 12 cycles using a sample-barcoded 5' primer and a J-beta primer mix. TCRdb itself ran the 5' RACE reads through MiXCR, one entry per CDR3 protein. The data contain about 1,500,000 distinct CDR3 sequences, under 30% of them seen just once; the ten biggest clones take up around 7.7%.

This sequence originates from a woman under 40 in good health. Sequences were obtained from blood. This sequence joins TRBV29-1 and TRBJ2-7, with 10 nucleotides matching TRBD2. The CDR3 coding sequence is TGCAGCGCGGCAAGGACTAGCGGCATTTACGAGCAGTACTTC. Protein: CSAARTSGIYEQYF.